These 15 T cell receptor beta chains originate from one sample sequenced in a study of T cell changes during pregnancy in multiple sclerosis. Libraries were prepared by immunoSEQ multiplex PCR; TCRdb keeps only in-frame clonotypes and omits some of them. This sample yields more than 55,000 clones, of which about 90% are seen a single time; around 1.6% belongs to the top ten. The material sequenced was peripheral blood, taken in the first trimester of pregnancy. Every receptor here comes from a female donor in good health, enrolled as a control in a pregnancy study.

This CDR3 reads CASTPGQGEWYGYTF. The CDR3 region has the DNA TGTGCCAGCACCCCCGGACAGGGCGAATGGTATGGCTACACCTTC. The genes are TRBV6-1 and TRBJ1-2; 8 nucleotides agree with TRBD1. This CDR3 is built from 15 residues. Germline V gene lookup returns CDR1 MNHNS and CDR2 SASEGT. V shed 7 bases and J 5 bases; nucleotides not matched to a gene: 12.

The genes are TRBV27 and TRBJ1-1, with D perhaps TRBD1 (6 bases). The germline V gene has CDR1 MNHEY and CDR2 SMNVEV (reference sequence). Trimming stripped 6 bases from V and 6 bases from J, with 14 bases between. This CDR3 has 13 amino acids. The CDR3 here is CASSFTGSAEAFF. CDR3 DNA: TGTGCCAGCAGCTTCACAGGGTCCGCTGAAGCTTTCTTT.

The chain carries TRBV21-1 and TRBJ1-5. TRBV21-1 is assigned pseudogene status. The length of the CDR3 is 16 residues. The CDR3 nucleotides are TGTGCCAGCAGCAAAGTGTCGGGGTTCGACAATCAGCCCCAGCATTTT. Protein sequence: CASSKVSGFDNQPQHF.

This chain joins TRBV28 and TRBJ2-1; 10 bases are a match to TRBD2. J lost 6 bases, V lost 3 bases, and 8 bases had no gene match. The CDR3 is made up of 16 amino acids. The V gene's germline CDR1 is MDHEN and CDR2 SYDVKM. CDR3 nucleotides: TGTGCCAGCAGTTTCCTCAGCGGGAGGGTGGGCAATGAGCAGTTCTTC. Its translation: CASSFLSGRVGNEQFF.

This clone was counted a single time. Here the CDR3 reads CASSSTSGTLNNEQFF. CDR3 DNA: TGCGCCAGCAGCAGCACCTCCGGGACTTTGAACAATGAGCAGTTCTTC. The rearrangement links TRBV5-1 to TRBJ2-1, with a tentative D call TRBD2 (6 bases). This CDR3 spans 16 amino acids. Germline CDR1 reads SGHRS; CDR2 reads YFSETQ. The V and J ends lost 4 bases and 5 bases respectively, with 19 bases between them.

The CDR3 reads CASSFTGTGRSGELFF. In nucleotides, the CDR3 is TGTGCCAGCAGCTTCACGGGGACAGGGAGATCCGGGGAGCTGTTTTTT. The rearrangement joins TRBV7-2 to TRBJ2-2; 9 nucleotides line up with TRBD1. Germline lookup yields CDR1 SGHTA and CDR2 FQGNSA. Trimming removed 3 bases from V and 6 bases from J; junction bases left unmatched: 8. The CDR3 covers 16 residues.

This clone came up once. The J gene is TRBJ1-2, the V gene TRBV29-1, with 12 positions matching TRBD1. J was trimmed by 4 bases and V by 1 base; bases with no gene match: 4. The CDR3 is made up of 15 amino acids. Germline V lookup: CDR1 SQVTM, CDR2 ANQGSEA. The CDR3 reads CSVEVGDRGLYGYTF. In nucleotides, the CDR3 is TGCAGCGTTGAAGTGGGGGACAGGGGGCTCTATGGCTACACCTTC.

The V and J genes are TRBV7-9 and TRBJ2-7; TRBD2 agrees at 9 bases. Germline V CDR1 and CDR2: SEHNR, FQNEAQ (reference sequence). This CDR3 spans 14 amino acids. After removal of 5 bases from V and 2 bases from J, the junction contained 4 bases not matched to a gene. The CDR3 reads CASSTQRGAYEQYF. CDR3 nucleotide sequence: TGTGCCAGCAGCACCCAGCGGGGGGCCTACGAGCAGTACTTC.

This sequence joins TRBV5-4 and TRBJ1-2; 8 nucleotides line up with TRBD1. The CDR3 consists of 14 residues. Germline CDR1 SGHNT, CDR2 YYREEE (reference sequence). The junction had 6 bases not matched to a gene; V was cut back by 4 bases and J by 4 bases. The CDR3 region is CASSGPGTGYGYTF. CDR3 nucleotide sequence: TGTGCCAGCAGCGGACCCGGGACAGGCTATGGCTACACCTTC.

The CDR3 spells CASGLGTGEAFF. CDR3 DNA sequence: TGTGCTAGTGGTTTGGGGACAGGGGAAGCTTTCTTT. This rearrangement joins TRBV12-5 to TRBJ1-1; 8 bases line up with TRBD1. Looked up from germline, CDR1 is LGHNT and CDR2 is FRNRAP. After removal of 1 base from V and 8 bases from J, the junction contained 0 bases not matched to a gene. This CDR3 region has 12 residues.

The genes are TRBV30 and TRBJ2-7, with 12 bases fitting TRBD2. CDR3 size: 14 residues. Trimming removed 5 bases from V and 7 bases from J; junction bases left unmatched: 9. Germline CDR1 is GTSNPN and CDR2 is SVGIG (reference sequence). The CDR3 here is CAWSRLAGAREQYF. CDR3 in DNA: TGTGCCTGGTCCCGACTAGCGGGAGCGCGGGAGCAGTACTTC.

The chain has TRBV4-1 and TRBJ2-4; TRBD2 matches at 8 bases. The CDR3 spans 17 residues. J was trimmed by 3 bases and V by 2 bases; bases with no gene match: 9. Per the germline V gene, CDR1 is MGHRA and CDR2 is YSYEKL. For the CDR3, the DNA is TGCGCCAGCAGCCAAACAGGAGCGGGAGACCTCAAAAACATTCAGTACTTC. This codes for CASSQTGAGDLKNIQYF.

J is TRBJ2-5 and V is TRBV29-1, with 7 nucleotides matching TRBD2. The CDR3 is made up of 13 amino acids. Germline CDR1 SQVTM, CDR2 ANQGSEA. With 5 bases clipped from V and 5 bases from J, the junction kept 8 bases outside the gene matches. CDR3 loop: CSVKRDPTETQYF. The DNA for the CDR3 is TGCAGCGTTAAGCGGGACCCCACGGAGACCCAGTACTTC.

The chain combines TRBV15 with TRBJ1-1; D uncertain. The CDR3 totals 13 residues. The germline V gene has CDR1 LNHNV and CDR2 YYDKDF (reference sequence). Trimming pared 0 bases from V and 11 bases from J, leaving 13 bases between. CDR3 sequence: CATSRDGGEKAFF. The CDR3 DNA reads TGTGCCACCAGCAGAGATGGTGGGGAGAAGGCTTTCTTT.

The chain carries TRBV19 and TRBJ2-3, with D perhaps TRBD1 (6 bases). CDR3 length: 15 residues. The germline CDR1 and CDR2 sequences are LNHDA and SQIVND (reference sequence). Trimming stripped 4 bases from V and 2 bases from J, with 13 bases between. CDR3 DNA sequence: TGTGCCAGTAGTAAATACAGGGATTTCACAGATACGCAGTATTTT. Encoded protein: CASSKYRDFTDTQYF.